What follows is one T cell receptor (beta chain) and its context. The antigen is not known. The data derive from a study of beta chain features in type 1 diabetes. Study outcomes and limitations: For type 1 diabetes patients, VDJ junctions showed fewer insertions and more deletions. Resolution of whether HLA type affects TCRB rearrangement was not achieved here.

Isolated RNA was reverse transcribed in full, so expressed TCRB transcripts were sequenced. Sequencing of naive, central memory and regulatory T cell samples gave an average of around 3.6 million reads. Using immunoSEQ multiplex PCR, the repertoire was profiled, and TCRdb retains in-frame clones only, with some absent. The table has a few hundred thousand clones, 15% to 20% seen once. This TCR was sampled from a woman aged 18-29 years in good health. Material for sequencing was naive CD4+ T cells from blood.

CDR3 nucleotide sequence: TGTGCCTGGGAGTCGGGAGTACCCTACAATGAGCAGTTCTTC. This codes for CAWESGVPYNEQFF. The chain joins TRBV30 to TRBJ2-1, with TRBD2 as a possible D gene (6 bases). V gave up 5 bases and J gave up 2 bases, with 13 bases separating them. The germline V gene has CDR1 GTSNPN and CDR2 SVGIG (reference sequence). This CDR3 is built from 14 residues.